Below, 16 T cell receptor beta chains from the same sample are listed, as sequenced in a study of T-cell reconstitution after alpha-beta-depleted transplantation in children (dated by TCRdb to about 2016). The library came from PCR. The instrument given in TCRdb is Illumina HiSeq 2500. Molecular barcoding was employed in the preparation of TCR libraries, with unique molecular identifiers being used to normalize TCRbeta repertoire quantification. TCRdb reanalyzed the raw reads on its own, using fastp at Q25 for trimming and MiXCR for clone calling, and kept in-frame beta chains. Rows with a matching CDR3 protein are joined into one entry that keeps the most common DNA and genes. This sample gives 400,000 to 500,000 distinct CDR3 sequences in total; 11% of them show up just once. Roughly 5.5% of the sample belongs to the ten largest clones. This material consisted of PBMCs from the stem cell graft donor, taken from the stem cell graft. The origin of the receptors is a human donor who donated a stem cell graft to a child with acute myeloid leukemia.

The J gene is TRBJ2-7, the V gene TRBV14; 12 nucleotides match TRBD2. The V gene end was trimmed by 4 bases and the J gene end by 6 bases; junction bases not matched to a gene: 4. The CDR3 is 14 amino acids. Germline V gene data show CDR1 as SGHDN and CDR2 as FVKESK. CDR3 amino acids: CASSLTSGRIEQYF. In DNA form, the CDR3 reads TGTGCCAGCAGCCTTACTAGCGGGAGGATCGAGCAGTACTTC. The whole variable domain, filled in from reference TRBV14 and TRBJ2-7, reads EAGVTQFPSHSVIEKGQTVTLRCDPISGHDNLYWYRRVMGKEIKFLLHFVKESKQDESGMPNNRFLAERTGGTYSTLKVQPAELEDSGVYFCASSLTSGRIEQYFGPGTRLTVT.

This chain uses TRBV7-2 with TRBJ2-3; 16 bases are shared with TRBD2. CDR3 length: 15 amino acids. V lost 6 bases to trimming and J lost 4 bases; unmatched junction nucleotides: 1. Germline values: CDR1 SGHTA, CDR2 FQGNSA. Written as DNA, the CDR3 is TGTGCCAGCAGGGGGACTAGCGGGGGGGCAGATACGCAGTATTTT. Protein product: CASRGTSGGADTQYF. Drawing the rest from reference TRBV7-2 and TRBJ2-3, the complete variable domain is GAGVSQSPSNKVTEKGKDVELRCDPISGHTALYWYRQSLGQGLEFLIYFQGNSAPDKSGLPSDRFSAERTGGSVSTLTIQRTQQEDSAVYLCASRGTSGGADTQYFGPGTRLTVL.

The rearrangement uses TRBV6-1 and TRBJ2-4; 10 bases fit TRBD1. Germline CDR1 MNHNS, CDR2 SASEGT. V dropped 6 bases and J dropped 6; count of bases not matched to a gene: 11. This CDR3 spans 16 amino acids. The CDR3: CASSSNRDRGRNIQYF. The CDR3 DNA follows: TGTGCCAGCAGCTCTAACCGGGACAGGGGACGAAACATTCAGTACTTC.

This clonotype showed up just a few times. The chain uses TRBV20-1 and TRBJ2-2; 7 bases agree with TRBD1. Germline V CDR1 and CDR2: DFQATT, SNEGSKA (reference sequence). The CDR3 is made up of 14 amino acids. V trimming: 4 bases; J trimming: 4 bases; junction bases outside the gene matches: 6. CDR3 amino acids: CSAITRTGTGELFF. The CDR3 DNA is TGCAGTGCTATTACCAGGACAGGCACCGGGGAGCTGTTTTTT.

J is TRBJ1-2 and V is TRBV18; the D gene is possibly TRBD1 (6 bases). The CDR3 is 14 residues long. The germline V and J ends were trimmed by 0 bases and 6 bases, with 11 bases remaining between them. Germline V gives CDR1 KGHSH, CDR2 LQKENI. The CDR3 sequence: CASSPPRGADGYTF. CDR3 in DNA: TGTGCCAGCTCACCACCGCGGGGGGCGGATGGCTACACCTTC.

This clonotype has more than one count but fewer than ten. The rearrangement joins TRBV12-3 or TRBV12-4 to TRBJ2-3; TRBD2 agrees at 9 bases. This CDR3 is 20 amino acids long. The ends lost 6 bases at V and 4 bases at J; junction bases unmatched: 23. Written as DNA, the CDR3 is TGTGCCAGCAGGGTATCGAGACCTAGCGGGGTCCCCCGCACGTCAGATACGCAGTATTTT. Its protein is CASRVSRPSGVPRTSDTQYF.

The chain employs TRBV29-1 and TRBJ1-5; the D is unclear. The CDR3 covers 13 residues. The ends were cut back, 1 base at V and 0 bases at J, with 4 bases in the middle. The germline V gene encodes CDR1 SQVTM and CDR2 ANQGSEA. The CDR3 nucleotides are TGCAGCGTTGAAGCAGGTAGCAATCAGCCCCAGCATTTT. This encodes CSVEAGSNQPQHF.

This clonotype was counted a few times. This rearrangement joins TRBV29-1 to TRBJ1-1; D is unresolved. Germline V gene data show CDR1 as SQVTM and CDR2 as ANQGSEA. The V end lost 5 bases, the J end lost 5 bases, and 9 bases lay between the germline ends. The CDR3 extends over 11 amino acids. CDR3 in amino acids: CSVQQMTEAFF. The CDR3 nucleotides are TGCAGCGTTCAACAGATGACTGAAGCTTTCTTT.

In this sample, this clonotype turned up many times. The CDR3 loop reads CASSLGGAVYEQYF. The CDR3 DNA reads as TGTGCCAGCAGCTTAGGGGGAGCGGTATACGAGCAGTACTTC. The chain links TRBV7-9 to TRBJ2-7; maybe TRBD2 (5 bases). CDR3 length: 14 residues. Per the germline V gene, CDR1 is SEHNR and CDR2 is FQNEAQ (reference sequence). V was cut by 1 base and J by 4 bases, with 11 bases left in between.

J is TRBJ1-1 and V is TRBV10-3, with D unclear. V lost 3 bases to trimming and J lost 0 bases, with 2 bases between them. CDR3 length: 12 amino acids. The V gene's germline CDR1 is ENHRY and CDR2 SYGVKD. The CDR3 DNA reads as TGTGCCATCAGTGACATGAACACTGAAGCTTTCTTT. Translated, it gives CAISDMNTEAFF.

This clonotype was detected a few times. The chain is built from TRBV6-1 and TRBJ2-1, with 7 bases that match TRBD1. This CDR3 is built from 13 residues. V was clipped by 6 bases and J by 8 bases; unmatched bases: 7. The V gene's germline CDR1 is MNHNS and CDR2 SASEGT. The CDR3 spells CASSAQQGYEQFF. The CDR3 nucleotides read TGTGCCAGCAGCGCCCAACAGGGGTATGAGCAGTTCTTC.

This clonotype has just a few counts. This chain uses TRBV5-1 with TRBJ2-5; 15 bases map to TRBD2. The CDR3 contains 17 residues. CDR1 and CDR2 (germline): SGHRS, YFSETQ. Unmatched junction bases numbered 6, after V lost 4 bases and J lost 2 bases. CDR3 bases: TGCGCCAGCAGCCCGGGACTAGCGGGAGGAGCTCAAGAGACCCAGTACTTC. Its translation: CASSPGLAGGAQETQYF.

In this sample, this clonotype turned up a few times. This chain joins TRBV20-1 and TRBJ2-1; D is perhaps TRBD1 or TRBD2 (5 bases each). The length of the CDR3 is 14 residues. Trimming shortened V by 6 bases and J by 0 bases, and 12 bases separated the two germline ends. The germline gives CDR1 DFQATT, CDR2 SNEGSKA (reference sequence). The CDR3 DNA is TGCAGTGCGGAACGAGGGGACTCCTACAATGAGCAGTTCTTC. Translated: CSAERGDSYNEQFF.

The chain carries TRBV12-3 or TRBV12-4 and TRBJ2-6; D ambiguous. There are 16 residues in the CDR3. The V gene lost 3 bases and the J gene lost 1 base, with 10 bases spanning the gap. In nucleotides, the CDR3 is TGTGCCAGCAGTTTTCAGGTTGGGTCTGGGGCCAACGTCCTGACTTTC. Its protein is CASSFQVGSGANVLTF.

In the case of this clonotype: A much larger clone lies one base from this, so it may be a read error. V usage is TRBV10-3 and J usage is TRBJ2-2; D may correspond to TRBD1 or TRBD2 (5 bases each). The CDR3 length is 15 residues. Germline CDR1 ENHRY, CDR2 SYGVKD. The CDR3 sequence: CAPRGEHANIGELFF. The CDR3 coding sequence is TGTGCCCCCAGAGGGGAGCACGCGAACATCGGGGAGCTGTTTTTT.

A few counts support this clonotype. This chain uses TRBV20-1 with TRBJ2-3, with D possibly TRBD2 on 5 matching bases. V shed 3 bases and J shed 10 bases, with 17 bases lying between them. The CDR3 has 13 amino acids. Germline CDR1 is DFQATT and CDR2 is SNEGSKA (reference sequence). CDR3 residues: CSARTMTPLAQYF. The CDR3, as DNA: TGCAGTGCTAGGACTATGACCCCCCTAGCGCAGTATTTT.